This T cell receptor beta chain originates from a study of T cell responses to AZD1222 COVID-19 vaccine. Assay used: immunoSEQ multiplex PCR; TCRdb lists only in-frame clones, some missing. The sample records about 120,000 clones, just over 90% being singletons. The V gene's germline CDR1 is SGDLS and CDR2 YYNGEE. Trimming took off 1 base at V and 1 base at J, with 20 bases between the two ends. CDR3 length: 18 residues. This chain joins TRBV9 and TRBJ1-1; D is perhaps TRBD1 (5 bases). Sample: peripheral blood, taken 28 days after the second AZD1222 dose. The source of this sequence is an adult who received the AZD1222 COVID-19 vaccine. The CDR3 region is CASSVYLGQGRGNTEAFF. CDR3 nucleotides: TGTGCCAGCAGCGTATATCTCGGGCAGGGTCGGGGGAACACTGAAGCTTTCTTT.